Listed below are T cell receptor beta chains from one sample, sequenced in a study of neoadjuvant anti-PD-1 for oral cavity cancer. Some clones are missing from TCRdb's copy, which holds only in-frame ones; the method was immunoSEQ multiplex PCR. The data show more than 13,000 clones, around 74% seen once. The sequencing used PBMCs, collected after nivolumab (anti-PD-1) treatment. These receptors were collected from a person aged 35-80 years with oral cavity squamous cell carcinoma. Each CDR3 is given with its conserved first and last residue. The D gene is left open where the match is weak. Where a row states a size, it is once, few, many or the class of an expanded clone; other rows omit it.

j_call,clone_size,d_call,v_call,cdr3_aa,cdr3_nt
TRBJ2-7,-,TRBD2,TRBV29-1,CSVIAGGSYEQYF,TGCAGCGTCATAGCGGGGGGTTCCTACGAGCAGTACTTC
TRBJ2-1,-,-,TRBV5-1,CASSSTAGSSYNEQFF,TGCGCCAGCAGCTCTACCGCTGGAAGCTCCTACAATGAGCAGTTCTTC
TRBJ1-3,-,-,TRBV28,CASSSGQLGNTIYF,TGTGCCAGCAGTTCAGGACAGCTAGGAAACACCATATATTTT
TRBJ1-5,few,-,TRBV28,CASSPDSGQHF,TGTGCCAGCAGTCCCGACAGCGGCCAGCATTTT
TRBJ2-3,-,-,TRBV30,CAWGTKGTDTQYF,TGTGCCTGGGGTACAAAGGGCACAGATACGCAGTATTTT
TRBJ1-1,-,-,TRBV11-2,CASSLDLNTEAFF,TGTGCCAGCAGCTTAGATCTGAACACTGAAGCTTTCTTT
TRBJ2-7,few,-,TRBV7-9,CASSLARGTLHEQYF,TGTGCCAGCAGCTTAGCCAGGGGCACCCTCCACGAGCAGTACTTC
TRBJ1-2,few,-,TRBV30,CAWSVIGISGYTF,TGTGCCTGGAGTGTAATCGGGATCTCGGGCTACACCTTC
TRBJ1-6,once,TRBD1,TRBV7-9,CASSLRDRGTNSPLHF,TGTGCCAGCAGCTTAAGGGACAGGGGCACCAATTCACCCCTCCACTTT
TRBJ2-7,-,-,TRBV18,CASSQWVGTQGGEQYF,TGTGCCAGCTCACAATGGGTAGGGACGCAAGGGGGCGAGCAGTACTTC
TRBJ1-5,-,TRBD1,TRBV7-8,CASTDRGLGNQPQHF,TGTGCCAGCACCGACAGGGGGTTGGGGAATCAGCCCCAGCATTTT
TRBJ2-7,-,-,TRBV18,CASSPPLGGSPYEQYF,TGTGCCAGCTCACCACCTCTGGGGGGATCCCCCTACGAGCAGTACTTC
TRBJ2-7,-,-,TRBV2,CASRVGGLNYEQYF,TGTGCCAGCAGGGTAGGGGGACTGAACTACGAGCAGTACTTC
TRBJ2-1,once,TRBD2,TRBV10-2,CASRPGTSGFYNEQFF,TGCGCCAGCAGGCCGGGGACTAGCGGATTCTACAATGAGCAGTTCTTC
TRBJ2-1,-,-,TRBV9,CASSVGGLGYNEQFF,TGTGCCAGCAGCGTAGGAGGGTTGGGGTACAATGAGCAGTTCTTC
TRBJ1-5,-,-,TRBV10-3,CAISEMVSNQPQHF,TGTGCCATCAGTGAGATGGTATCGAATCAGCCCCAGCATTTT
TRBJ2-3,-,TRBD2,TRBV25-1,CASTTSGASTDTQYF,TGTGCCAGCACCACTAGCGGGGCTAGCACAGATACGCAGTATTTT
TRBJ1-2,-,-,TRBV27,CASSSNYGYTF,TGTGCCAGCAGTTCCAACTATGGCTACACCTTC
TRBJ2-7,-,TRBD1,TRBV5-4,CASSKKSGTGGDEQYF,TGTGCCAGCAGCAAAAAATCCGGGACAGGGGGTGACGAGCAGTACTTC
TRBJ2-5,once,-,TRBV5-4,CASSLAGSQETQYF,TGTGCCAGCAGCCTGGCGGGGAGTCAAGAGACCCAGTACTTC
TRBJ1-3,-,-,TRBV7-6,CASSLARAGGWTGNTIYF,TGTGCCAGCAGCTTAGCTCGGGCCGGGGGGTGGACTGGAAACACCATATATTTT
TRBJ1-2,-,-,TRBV28,CASSLYERGRGSGYTF,TGTGCCAGCAGTTTATACGAACGGGGCAGAGGATCTGGCTACACCTTC
TRBJ2-3,-,-,TRBV7-7,CASSLGGIGDTQYF,TGTGCCAGCAGCTTAGGGGGTATCGGAGATACGCAGTATTTT
TRBJ1-4,-,TRBD1,TRBV7-9,CASSSGGTGWTNEKLFF,TGTGCCAGCAGCTCCGGTGGGACAGGGTGGACTAATGAAAAACTGTTTTTT
TRBJ1-1,-,-,TRBV18,CASSPGSDTEAFF,TGTGCCAGCTCACCAGGGTCGGACACTGAAGCTTTCTTT
TRBJ2-2,-,-,TRBV10-2,CASSDGLNTGELFF,TGCGCCAGCAGTGATGGGCTCAACACCGGGGAGCTGTTTTTT
TRBJ1-1,few,-,TRBV7-3,CASSPRGAMNTEAFF,TGTGCCAGCAGCCCAAGAGGGGCCATGAACACTGAAGCTTTCTTT
TRBJ1-6,-,-,TRBV6-5,CASSYSRGLDSPLHF,TGTGCCAGCAGTTACTCAAGGGGATTGGATTCACCCCTCCACTTT
TRBJ2-1,-,TRBD2,TRBV5-4,CASSSGTSRGEQFF,TGTGCCAGCAGCTCCGGGACTAGCCGCGGCGAGCAGTTCTTC
TRBJ2-7,-,-,TRBV5-1,CASSLQQTYEQYF,TGCGCCAGCAGCTTGCAACAGACATACGAGCAGTACTTC